This is a list of T cell receptor beta chains from one sample in a study of T-cell memory formation after mild COVID-19. Using its own MiXCR run on the 5' RACE reads, TCRdb lists one record per CDR3 protein. In the table there are about 110,000 distinct CDR3 sequences, about 18% of which are singletons. Sequencing input: PBMCs or a T cell subset sorted from them (not recorded which). These receptor sequences come from a man younger than 30 who had mild COVID-19 (a few samples of this study predate the infection). Cell type and time point are not known. CDR3s include the opening cysteine and the closing phenylalanine or tryptophan. A D gene is named only where the DNA matches it firmly. Some rows mark clone size as missing; the rest say once, few, many or name a class of expanded clone.

>many|TRBV7-2|13|-
CASSPDSNYGYTF
>few|TRBV7-2|17|TRBD1
CASSLSSGTGGWDEQFF
>many|TRBV12-3/TRBV12-4|15|TRBD2
CASSSTSGGQETQYF
>few|TRBV7-2|15|-
CASSQGLTLTDTQYF
>few|TRBV18|17|TRBD1
CASSPRKSGQGQETQYF
>few|TRBV21-1|15|-
CASIRTVILGETQYF
>-|TRBV12-3/TRBV12-4|14|TRBD2
CASSGLAGYNEQFF
>-|TRBV29-1|10|-
CSVDQDTQYF
>few|TRBV4-3|13|TRBD1
CASSSRGRQGYTF
>-|TRBV6-2/TRBV6-3|12|-
CASGQTYQPQHF
>-|TRBV20-1|15|TRBD2
CSARGSPGGGYEQYF
>-|TRBV10-3|15|-
CAISGTTTGTETQYF